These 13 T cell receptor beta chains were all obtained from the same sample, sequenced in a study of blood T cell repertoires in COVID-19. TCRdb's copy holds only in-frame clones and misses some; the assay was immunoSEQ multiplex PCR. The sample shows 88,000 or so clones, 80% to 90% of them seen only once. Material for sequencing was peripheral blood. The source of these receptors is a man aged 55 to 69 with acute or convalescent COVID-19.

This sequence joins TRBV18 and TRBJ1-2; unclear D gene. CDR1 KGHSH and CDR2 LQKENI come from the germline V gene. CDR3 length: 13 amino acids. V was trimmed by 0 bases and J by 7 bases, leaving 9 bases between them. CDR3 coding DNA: TGTGCCAGCTCACCACCTACCCGCGTTGGCTACACCTTC. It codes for CASSPPTRVGYTF. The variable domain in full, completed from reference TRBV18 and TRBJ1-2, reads NAGVMQNPRHLVRRRGQEARLRCSPMKGHSHVYWYRQLPEEGLKFMVYLQKENIIDESGMPKERFSAEFPKEGPSILRIQQVVRGDSAAYFCASSPPTRVGYTFGSGTRLTVV.

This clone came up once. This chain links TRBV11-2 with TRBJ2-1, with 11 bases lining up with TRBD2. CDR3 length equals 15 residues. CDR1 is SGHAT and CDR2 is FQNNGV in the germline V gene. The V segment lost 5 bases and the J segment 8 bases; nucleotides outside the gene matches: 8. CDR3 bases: TGTGCCAGCAGCACCGGGACTAGCGGAGTTCATGAGCAGTTCTTC. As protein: CASSTGTSGVHEQFF.

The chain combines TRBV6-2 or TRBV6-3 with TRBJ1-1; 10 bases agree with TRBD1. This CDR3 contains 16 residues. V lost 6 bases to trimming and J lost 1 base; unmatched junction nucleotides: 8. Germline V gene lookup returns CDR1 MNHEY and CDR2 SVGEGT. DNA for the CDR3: TGTGCCAGCAGCCACCAGACAGGGGGCACGAACACTGAAGCTTTCTTT. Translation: CASSHQTGGTNTEAFF.

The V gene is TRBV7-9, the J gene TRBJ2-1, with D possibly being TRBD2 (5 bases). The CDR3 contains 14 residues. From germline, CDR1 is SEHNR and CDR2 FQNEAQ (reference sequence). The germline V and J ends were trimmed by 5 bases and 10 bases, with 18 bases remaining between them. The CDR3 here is CASSPTSRDREQFF. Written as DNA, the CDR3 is TGTGCCAGCAGCCCTACTAGTCGGGATCGGGAGCAGTTCTTC.

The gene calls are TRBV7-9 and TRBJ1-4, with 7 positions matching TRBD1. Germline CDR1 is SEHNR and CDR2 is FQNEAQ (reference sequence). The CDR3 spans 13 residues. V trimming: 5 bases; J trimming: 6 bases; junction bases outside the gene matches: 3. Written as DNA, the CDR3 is TGTGCCAGCAGCCCTGGGACAGATGAAAAACTGTTTTTT. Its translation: CASSPGTDEKLFF.

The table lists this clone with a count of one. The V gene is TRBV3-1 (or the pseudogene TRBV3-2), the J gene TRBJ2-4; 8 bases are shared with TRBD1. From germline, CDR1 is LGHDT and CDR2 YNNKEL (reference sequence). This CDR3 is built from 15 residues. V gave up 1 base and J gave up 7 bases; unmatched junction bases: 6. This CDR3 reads CASSQVRTGRNIQYF. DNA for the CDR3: TGTGCCAGCAGCCAAGTCCGGACAGGGAGGAACATTCAGTACTTC.

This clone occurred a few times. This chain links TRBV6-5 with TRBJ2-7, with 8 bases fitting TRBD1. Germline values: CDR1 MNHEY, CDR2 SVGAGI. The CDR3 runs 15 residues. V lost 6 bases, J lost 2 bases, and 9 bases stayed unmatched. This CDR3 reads CASRTNRGNTYEQYF. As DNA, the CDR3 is TGTGCCAGCAGGACAAACAGGGGGAACACCTACGAGCAGTACTTC.

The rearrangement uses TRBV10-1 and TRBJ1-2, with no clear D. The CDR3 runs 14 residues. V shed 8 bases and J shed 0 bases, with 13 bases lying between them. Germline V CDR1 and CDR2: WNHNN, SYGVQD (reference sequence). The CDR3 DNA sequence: TGCGCCAGCTCCCCTCGGGGTACTAACTATGGCTACACCTTC. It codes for CASSPRGTNYGYTF.

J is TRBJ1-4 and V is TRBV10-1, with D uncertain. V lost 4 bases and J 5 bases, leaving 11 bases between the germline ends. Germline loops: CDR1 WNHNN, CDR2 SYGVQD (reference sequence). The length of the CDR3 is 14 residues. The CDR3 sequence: CASSAGRWNEKLFF. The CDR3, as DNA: TGCGCCAGCAGTGCCGGCAGGTGGAATGAAAAACTGTTTTTT.

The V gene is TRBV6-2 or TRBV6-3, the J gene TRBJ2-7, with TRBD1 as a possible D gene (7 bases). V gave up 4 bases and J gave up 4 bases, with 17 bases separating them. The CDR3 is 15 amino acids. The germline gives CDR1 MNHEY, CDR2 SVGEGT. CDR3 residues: CASSFSPGGHYEQYF. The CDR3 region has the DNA TGTGCCAGCAGTTTTTCTCCAGGGGGGCATTACGAGCAGTACTTC.

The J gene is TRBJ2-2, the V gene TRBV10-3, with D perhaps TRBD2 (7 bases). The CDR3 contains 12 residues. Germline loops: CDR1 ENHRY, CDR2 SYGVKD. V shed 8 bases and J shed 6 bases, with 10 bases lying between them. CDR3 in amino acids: CAIRGAAGELFF. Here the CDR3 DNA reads TGTGCCATCCGGGGGGCAGCCGGGGAGCTGTTTTTT.

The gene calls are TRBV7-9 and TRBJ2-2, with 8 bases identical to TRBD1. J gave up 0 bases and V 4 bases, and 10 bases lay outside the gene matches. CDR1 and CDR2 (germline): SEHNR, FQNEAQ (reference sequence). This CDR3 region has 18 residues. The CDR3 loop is CASSSPRDRSANTGELFF. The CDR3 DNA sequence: TGTGCCAGCAGCTCGCCCCGGGACAGGTCCGCGAACACCGGGGAGCTGTTTTTT.

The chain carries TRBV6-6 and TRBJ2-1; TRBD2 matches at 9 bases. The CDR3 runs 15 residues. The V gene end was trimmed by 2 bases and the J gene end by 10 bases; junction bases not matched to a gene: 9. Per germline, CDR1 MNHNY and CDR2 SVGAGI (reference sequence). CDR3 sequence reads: CASSYAASGVLEQFF. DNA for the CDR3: TGTGCCAGCAGTTACGCGGCTAGCGGGGTCCTGGAGCAGTTCTTC.